Below, 25 T cell receptor beta chains from the same sample are listed, as sequenced in a study of cytomegalovirus exposure and HLA in healthy donors (dated by TCRdb to 2017 to 2019). To prepare the library, the immunoSEQ multiplex PCR assay was applied. The multiplex PCR relied on a mix of 60 forward primers for TCR Vbeta segments and 13 reverse primers for TCR Jbeta segments. The clones in this table, taken by TCRdb from immuneACCESS, are in-frame only. Not every clone is retained; where verified, under half of the shortfall comes from an unresolved V gene, and the cause of the rest is unknown. The sample has 150,000 to 200,000 clones on record, about 70% of them singletons. Approximately 1.8% of the sample is taken by the ten largest. The material sequenced was PBMCs. These receptor sequences come from a woman aged 30 to 39 in good health and CMV-seronegative.

This clone was found once. This chain links TRBV6-1 with TRBJ1-5; D is perhaps TRBD1 (6 bases). Germline assignment: CDR1 MNHNS and CDR2 SASEGT. V lost 2 bases, J lost 0 bases, and 17 bases lay in between. The CDR3 sequence is 18 residues long. The CDR3 coding sequence is TGTGCCAGCAGTGAAAGGGTGCGGACAGCTGATAGCAATCAGCCCCAGCATTTT. Translated, it gives CASSERVRTADSNQPQHF.

V usage is TRBV29-1 and J usage is TRBJ2-2, with TRBD2 identical over 13 bases. The CDR3 totals 17 residues. Germline V gives CDR1 SQVTM, CDR2 ANQGSEA. V lost 6 bases and J lost 1; bases outside the gene matches: 8. In nucleotides, the CDR3 is TGCAGCGTGCCGGGACTAGCGGGATCGCGGAACACCGGGGAGCTGTTTTTT. Protein product: CSVPGLAGSRNTGELFF.

The rearrangement joins TRBV5-1 to TRBJ1-5, with 8 bases lining up with TRBD1. V shed 4 bases and J 7 bases; nucleotides not matched to a gene: 10. This CDR3 comprises 15 residues. The germline gives CDR1 SGHRS, CDR2 YFSETQ. CDR3 sequence: CASSPTGAPEQPQHF. The CDR3 coding sequence is TGCGCCAGCAGCCCGACAGGGGCGCCGGAGCAGCCCCAGCATTTT.

This rearrangement joins TRBV9 to TRBJ2-3, with TRBD1 matching 9 bases. V shed 6 bases, J shed 1 base, and the junction held 3 bases outside the gene matches. The CDR3 spans 14 residues. The germline V gene encodes CDR1 SGDLS and CDR2 YYNGEE. For the CDR3, the DNA is TGTGCCAGCACCAGGACAGGGGGCACAGATACGCAGTATTTT. This gives the protein CASTRTGGTDTQYF.

In this sample, this clone turned up once. The rearrangement uses TRBV9 and TRBJ1-5; D not certain. CDR3 length equals 14 residues. Between the trimmed V and J ends, which lost 0 bases and 4 bases, there was a span of 8 bases. The germline V gene has CDR1 SGDLS and CDR2 YYNGEE. In DNA form, the CDR3 reads TGTGCCAGCAGCGTAGGAGGAGGGAATCAGCCCCAGCATTTT. Its translation is CASSVGGGNQPQHF. Combining the CDR3 with reference TRBV9 and TRBJ1-5 gives the whole variable domain DSGVTQTPKHLITATGQRVTLRCSPRSGDLSVYWYQQSLDQGLQFLIQYYNGEERAKGNILERFSAQQFPDLHSELNLSSLELGDSALYFCASSVGGGNQPQHFGDGTRLSIL.

The V call is TRBV11-2, the J call TRBJ2-1; D remains unclear. CDR3 length equals 13 residues. The V gene's germline CDR1 is SGHAT and CDR2 FQNNGV. The ends were cut back, 4 bases at V and 4 bases at J, with 8 bases in the middle. The DNA for the CDR3 is TGTGCCAGCAGCTACGAGGTGTACAATGAGCAGTTCTTC. Its translation is CASSYEVYNEQFF.

The chain uses TRBV29-1 and TRBJ2-2, with TRBD2 matching over 7 bases. The V and J ends lost 7 bases and 6 bases, in that order; junction bases with no gene match: 11. The CDR3 length is 14 residues. The germline gives CDR1 SQVTM, CDR2 ANQGSEA. The CDR3 region has the DNA TGCAGCGCGCGAACCAGCGGGAAGGCCGGGGAGCTGTTTTTT. As protein: CSARTSGKAGELFF.

This chain links TRBV6-6 with TRBJ1-4, with TRBD1 matching over 7 bases. The ends lost 9 bases at V and 0 bases at J; junction bases unmatched: 7. CDR1 and CDR2 (germline): MNHNY, SVGAGI (reference sequence). This CDR3 has 15 residues. CDR3 sequence: CASGQADATNEKLFF. As DNA, the CDR3 is TGTGCCAGTGGACAGGCCGATGCAACTAATGAAAAACTGTTTTTT.

The sample holds a few counts of this clone. The chain couples TRBV19 to TRBJ2-1, with a tentative D call TRBD1 (6 bases). The germline gives CDR1 LNHDA, CDR2 SQIVND (reference sequence). V lost 7 bases, J lost 9 bases, and 19 bases lay in between. This CDR3 region has 14 residues. The CDR3 loop is CASNLKQGFGEQFF. CDR3 bases: TGTGCCAGTAACCTAAAACAGGGTTTCGGTGAGCAGTTCTTC.

The chain carries TRBV15 and TRBJ2-3; a possible D gene is TRBD1 (6 bases). Germline CDR1 LNHNV, CDR2 YYDKDF (reference sequence). CDR3 length equals 16 residues. V lost 1 base to trimming and J lost 0 bases, with 11 bases between them. The CDR3 DNA reads TGTGCCACCAGCAGAGGGACAGCCCGAAGCACAGATACGCAGTATTTT. Protein sequence: CATSRGTARSTDTQYF.

This clone was found a few times. This chain connects TRBV9 to TRBJ2-5; possible D gene TRBD1, 6 bases. V was pared by 3 bases and J by 5 bases, with 23 bases between. The CDR3 spans 17 residues. Germline CDR1 SGDLS, CDR2 YYNGEE. The CDR3 is CASSEGSRIGGWETQYF. CDR3 sequence (DNA): TGTGCCAGCAGCGAGGGATCACGAATAGGGGGATGGGAGACCCAGTACTTC.

This chain links TRBV10-3 with TRBJ1-1, with 11 bases fitting TRBD1. The CDR3 spans 14 residues. Germline values: CDR1 ENHRY, CDR2 SYGVKD. V lost 6 bases and J lost 4; bases outside the gene matches: 4. In nucleotides, the CDR3 is TGTGCCATCAGGATCGGGACAGGGGGCACTGAAGCTTTCTTT. It encodes CAIRIGTGGTEAFF.

The count of this clone is one. The chain is built from TRBV18 and TRBJ1-1, with D tentatively TRBD1 (5 bases). The CDR3 has 17 residues. Trimming left V 3 bases short and J 1 base short, with 18 bases between. Germline V CDR1 and CDR2: KGHSH, LQKENI. The DNA of the CDR3 is TGTGCCAGCTCACCCCAGATCTCCAGGGACTCGAACACTGAAGCTTTCTTT. Protein product: CASSPQISRDSNTEAFF.

The chain is built from TRBV19 and TRBJ1-1; 7 nucleotides align to TRBD1. The V segment lost 7 bases and the J segment 5 bases; nucleotides outside the gene matches: 7. This CDR3 is built from 13 residues. Germline V lookup: CDR1 LNHDA, CDR2 SQIVND (reference sequence). CDR3 amino acids: CASIRGRGTEAFF. The CDR3 nucleotides read TGTGCCAGTATAAGGGGGCGGGGTACTGAAGCTTTCTTT. Full variable domain (outside the CDR3, taken from reference TRBV19 and TRBJ1-1): DGGITQSPKYLFRKEGQNVTLSCEQNLNHDAMYWYRQDPGQGLRLIYYSQIVNDFQKGDIAEGYSVSREKKESFPLTVTSAQKNPTAFYLCASIRGRGTEAFFGQGTRLTVV.

J is TRBJ2-5 and V is TRBV5-4; D is ambiguous. Germline V gene sequence: CDR1 SGHNT, CDR2 YYREEE (reference sequence). V was trimmed by 0 bases and J by 5 bases, leaving 5 bases between them. This CDR3 is 12 amino acids long. The CDR3 here is CASSLDRETQYF. CDR3 nucleotides: TGTGCCAGCAGCTTGGATCGGGAGACCCAGTACTTC.

As to this clone: This sample includes further DNA sequences coding for the same CDR3. The rearrangement joins TRBV29-1 to TRBJ2-7; 10 bases fit TRBD1. CDR1 is SQVTM, CDR2 ANQGSEA, per germline. The CDR3 covers 14 residues. Germline trimming cut 2 bases from V and 3 bases from J; bases unmatched to any gene: 4. DNA of the CDR3: TGCAGCGTTGAAATCCGGGACAGGGGCTACGAGCAGTACTTC. Its translation is CSVEIRDRGYEQYF.

This clone has a handful of counts. V and J are TRBV6-6 and TRBJ1-3; D is unresolved. The ends were cut back, 2 bases at V and 0 bases at J, with 5 bases in the middle. The CDR3 runs 14 residues. Looked up from germline, CDR1 is MNHNY and CDR2 is SVGAGI (reference sequence). The CDR3 DNA reads TGTGCCAGCAGTTACGGGAGCTCTGGAAACACCATATATTTT. Residues: CASSYGSSGNTIYF.

This chain connects TRBV20-1 to TRBJ2-1; D is unresolved. Trimming took 5 bases from V and 4 from J, leaving 3 bases between them. CDR1 is DFQATT, CDR2 SNEGSKA, per germline (reference sequence). There are 10 residues in the CDR3. The CDR3 bases are TGCAGTGCTCAGTACAATGAGCAGTTCTTC. Encoded protein: CSAQYNEQFF.

This clone has a single count. J is TRBJ1-2 and V is TRBV6-5; TRBD1 matches at 7 bases. The V gene's germline CDR1 is MNHEY and CDR2 SVGAGI. The CDR3 totals 13 residues. The V and J ends lost 5 bases and 5 bases, in that order; junction bases with no gene match: 5. The CDR3 nucleotides are TGTGCCAGCAGTCAAAACAGGGGATATGGCTACACCTTC. This codes for CASSQNRGYGYTF.

This clone was counted between two and nine times. The genes are TRBV5-1 and TRBJ2-1; no reliable D call. Trimming took off 3 bases at V and 1 base at J, with 11 bases between the two ends. Germline loops: CDR1 SGHRS, CDR2 YFSETQ. The CDR3 length is 15 residues. The CDR3 spells CASSSPGSSYNEQFF. CDR3 sequence (DNA): TGCGCCAGCAGCTCTCCCGGGTCTTCCTACAATGAGCAGTTCTTC.

This clone was counted a few times. This chain connects TRBV4-3 to TRBJ2-7, with 7 bases that match TRBD1. The CDR3 consists of 15 residues. Germline V lookup: CDR1 LGHNA, CDR2 YSLEER. After removal of 3 bases from V and 6 bases from J, the junction contained 11 bases not matched to a gene. Here the CDR3 reads CASSHQRGTGAEQYF. CDR3 sequence (DNA): TGCGCCAGCAGCCATCAAAGGGGTACAGGGGCCGAGCAGTACTTC.

This chain connects TRBV10-3 to TRBJ1-1; 9 bases map to TRBD1. CDR1 is ENHRY, CDR2 SYGVKD, per germline. CDR3 length: 15 residues. The junction had 9 bases not matched to a gene; V was cut back by 10 bases and J by 0 bases. CDR3 in amino acids: CATLVTGGMNTEAFF. The DNA for the CDR3 is TGTGCCACCCTAGTCACAGGGGGCATGAACACTGAAGCTTTCTTT.

J is TRBJ2-7 and V is TRBV7-3, with D maybe TRBD1 (6 bases). The CDR3 totals 15 residues. V dropped 6 bases and J dropped 2 bases, with 17 bases sitting between them. Germline V gene data show CDR1 as SGHTA and CDR2 as FQGTGA. This chain's CDR3 is CASSPPDRPTYEQYF. The CDR3 bases are TGTGCCAGCAGTCCTCCTGACAGGCCTACCTACGAGCAGTACTTC.

The rearrangement uses TRBV7-9 and TRBJ1-4, with 7 bases aligning to TRBD1. Per germline, CDR1 SEHNR and CDR2 FQNEAQ (reference sequence). V gave up 5 bases and J gave up 8 bases; unmatched junction bases: 11. CDR3 length equals 15 residues. CDR3 sequence reads: CASSRQGAGDEKLFF. CDR3 nucleotides: TGTGCCAGCAGCAGACAGGGCGCAGGGGACGAAAAACTGTTTTTT.

The rearrangement joins TRBV5-6 to TRBJ1-2, with D maybe TRBD1 (5 bases). Germline V CDR1 and CDR2: SGHDT, YYEEEE. This CDR3 contains 14 residues. V was clipped by 2 bases and J by 8 bases, with 16 bases between them. CDR3 DNA: TGTGCCAGCAGCTTAGCCTCAGGGTTTCCGGGCTACACCTTC. As protein: CASSLASGFPGYTF.